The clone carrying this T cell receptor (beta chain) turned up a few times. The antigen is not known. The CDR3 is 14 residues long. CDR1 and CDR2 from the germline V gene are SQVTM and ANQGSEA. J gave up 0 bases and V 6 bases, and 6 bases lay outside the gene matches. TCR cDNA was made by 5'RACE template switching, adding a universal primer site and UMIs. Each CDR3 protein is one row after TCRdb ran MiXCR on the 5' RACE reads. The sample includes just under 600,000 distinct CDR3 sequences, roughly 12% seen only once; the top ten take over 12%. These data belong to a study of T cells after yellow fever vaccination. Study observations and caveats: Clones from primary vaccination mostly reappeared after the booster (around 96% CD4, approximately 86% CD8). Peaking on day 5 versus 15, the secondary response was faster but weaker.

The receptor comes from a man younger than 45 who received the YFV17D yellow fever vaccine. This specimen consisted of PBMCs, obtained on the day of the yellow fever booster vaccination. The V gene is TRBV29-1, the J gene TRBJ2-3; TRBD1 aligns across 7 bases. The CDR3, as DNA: TGCAGCGTCCTTGGCAGGGGGAGCACAGATACGCAGTATTTT. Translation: CSVLGRGSTDTQYF.